What follows are 20 T cell receptor beta chains derived from one specimen sequenced in a study of technical replicates of blood from several donors. Some clones are missing from TCRdb's copy, which holds only in-frame ones; the method was immunoSEQ multiplex PCR. Of roughly 80,000 clones in the sample, approximately 94% are singletons; the top ten hold more than 0.35%. Sequencing was performed on T cells isolated from PBMCs. These receptor sequences come from a human donor in good health.

This clone has a single count. The genes are TRBV13 and TRBJ2-1; 11 bases are a match to TRBD2. V shed 3 bases and J 7 bases; nucleotides not matched to a gene: 11. Germline V gene sequence: CDR1 PRHDT, CDR2 FYEKMQ (reference sequence). The CDR3 length is 17 residues. The CDR3 DNA sequence: TGTGCCAGCAGCTTGGGGCCGGGACTAGCGGATGGAAATGAGCAGTTCTTC. Protein: CASSLGPGLADGNEQFF.

The V gene is TRBV25-1, the J gene TRBJ1-2; 11 nucleotides line up with TRBD1. Looked up from germline, CDR1 is MGHDK and CDR2 is SYGVNS. The CDR3 sequence is 16 residues long. V lost 4 bases, J lost 4 bases, and 8 bases stayed unmatched. CDR3 sequence (DNA): TGTGCCAGCAGTGGGACAGGGGGCGAAAATAGCTATGGCTACACCTTC. Translation: CASSGTGGENSYGYTF.

This rearrangement joins TRBV4-1 to TRBJ2-3; D possibly corresponds to TRBD2 (6 bases). Trimming cost V 0 bases and J 3 bases, with 16 bases left between them. Germline values: CDR1 MGHRA, CDR2 YSYEKL. The CDR3 is 17 amino acids. DNA for the CDR3: TGCGCCAGCAGCCAAGATTCTCCGGGAGCAGTGACAGATACGCAGTATTTT. Translating gives CASSQDSPGAVTDTQYF.

The chain combines TRBV7-8 with TRBJ2-4; D is possibly TRBD1 (6 bases). V was pared by 7 bases and J by 0 bases, with 16 bases between. Looked up from germline, CDR1 is SGHVS and CDR2 is FQNEAQ. The CDR3 loop spans 16 amino acids. The CDR3 region is CASTLGTSLAKNIQYF. The CDR3 region has the DNA TGTGCCAGCACCCTCGGGACATCCCTAGCCAAAAACATTCAGTACTTC. The full variable domain, in which reference TRBV7-8 and TRBJ2-4 provide the parts outside the CDR3, is GAGVSQSPRYKVAKRGQDVALRCDPISGHVSLFWYQQALGQGPEFLTYFQNEAQLDKSGLPSDRFFAERPEGSVSTLKIQRTQQEDSAVYLCASTLGTSLAKNIQYFGAGTRLSVL.

The chain employs TRBV27 and TRBJ2-7; TRBD2 aligns across 8 bases. Unmatched junction bases numbered 8, after V lost 5 bases and J lost 5 bases. This CDR3 contains 14 residues. The germline V gene encodes CDR1 MNHEY and CDR2 SMNVEV (reference sequence). The CDR3 protein is CASSPGLARNEQYF. As DNA, the CDR3 is TGTGCCAGCAGTCCTGGACTAGCCCGCAACGAGCAGTACTTC.

The rearrangement links TRBV20-1 to TRBJ2-7; D uncertain. The V gene lost 0 bases and the J gene lost 7 bases, with 4 bases spanning the gap. This CDR3 is 10 amino acids long. Germline loops: CDR1 DFQATT, CDR2 SNEGSKA (reference sequence). This CDR3 reads CSARDLEQYF. The CDR3, as DNA: TGCAGTGCTAGAGATCTAGAGCAGTACTTC.

V usage is TRBV11-1 and J usage is TRBJ2-1; 8 nucleotides align to TRBD1. This CDR3 is 17 amino acids long. Looked up from germline, CDR1 is SGHAT and CDR2 is FQDESV (reference sequence). V shed 1 base and J 2 bases; nucleotides not matched to a gene: 7. CDR3 residues: CASSLGAGTGTYNEQFF. The DNA for the CDR3 is TGTGCCAGCAGCTTAGGGGCCGGGACAGGAACCTACAATGAGCAGTTCTTC.

V gene TRBV28 combines with J gene TRBJ1-5; no reliable D call. The V end lost 3 bases, the J end lost 7 bases, and 13 bases lay between the germline ends. The CDR3 extends over 14 amino acids. Germline CDR1 MDHEN, CDR2 SYDVKM. The CDR3 DNA reads as TGTGCCAGCAGTTTGTCACAGTTAAGGCAGCCCCAGCATTTT. This translates into CASSLSQLRQPQHF.

The chain recombines TRBV2 with TRBJ1-1; D is ambiguous. V dropped 1 base and J dropped 0 bases, with 3 bases sitting between them. Germline assignment: CDR1 SNHLY and CDR2 FYNNEI. This CDR3 has 13 residues. The CDR3 bases are TGTGCCAGCAGTGAAGACTTGAACACTGAAGCTTTCTTT. It yields the protein CASSEDLNTEAFF.

V is TRBV9 and J is TRBJ2-2, with a tentative D call TRBD2 (6 bases). This CDR3 comprises 14 residues. The germline V and J ends were trimmed by 0 bases and 3 bases, with 6 bases remaining between them. Germline-derived CDR1 and CDR2 are SGDLS and YYNGEE. CDR3 sequence reads: CASSVGGDTGELFF. The CDR3 DNA is TGTGCCAGCAGCGTAGGGGGGGACACCGGGGAGCTGTTTTTT.

V usage is TRBV2 and J usage is TRBJ2-7; 8 bases line up with TRBD1. This CDR3 is built from 14 residues. CDR1 SNHLY and CDR2 FYNNEI come from the germline V gene. Trimming removed 9 bases from V and 5 bases from J; junction bases left unmatched: 12. The CDR3 nucleotides are TGTGCCAGTCATCTAGGACAGGGTGGCGACGAGCAGTACTTC. This translates into CASHLGQGGDEQYF.

This clone was seen more than once but under ten times. The rearrangement links TRBV6-5 to TRBJ1-1; 8 bases are shared with TRBD1. The CDR3 contains 16 residues. Germline CDR1 is MNHEY and CDR2 is SVGAGI. The V and J ends lost 2 bases and 1 base, in that order; junction bases with no gene match: 6. The CDR3 DNA follows: TGTGCCAGCAGTTACAATTGGGGGACAGGGAACACTGAAGCTTTCTTT. It specifies CASSYNWGTGNTEAFF.

This chain joins TRBV19 and TRBJ2-7; 7 nucleotides agree with TRBD1. The CDR3 loop spans 13 amino acids. Looked up from germline, CDR1 is LNHDA and CDR2 is SQIVND (reference sequence). The ends lost 7 bases at V and 2 bases at J; junction bases unmatched: 5. In DNA, the CDR3 is TGTGCCAGTAAAGTTCAGGGGGCCTACGAGCAGTACTTC. This gives the protein CASKVQGAYEQYF.

This clone has just one count. V and J are TRBV7-2 and TRBJ2-3; D not resolved. The CDR3 consists of 14 residues. Germline loops: CDR1 SGHTA, CDR2 FQGNSA. V lost 7 bases and J lost 1, with 12 bases in between. The CDR3 region has the DNA TGTGCCAGCACACCAACTTATGGCACAGATACGCAGTATTTT. This gives the protein CASTPTYGTDTQYF.

The rearrangement joins TRBV11-2 to TRBJ2-7; 13 bases match TRBD2. Germline-derived CDR1 and CDR2 are SGHAT and FQNNGV. Losses at the gene ends were 5 bases for V and 1 base for J; bases not matched to a gene: 8. There are 17 residues in the CDR3. CDR3 amino acids: CASSPQTGLAGSYEQYF. CDR3 nucleotide sequence: TGTGCCAGCAGCCCGCAAACGGGACTAGCGGGGTCCTACGAGCAGTACTTC.

This clone occurred once. V and J are TRBV14 and TRBJ2-5, with a tentative D call TRBD2 (6 bases). This CDR3 region has 16 residues. Germline V CDR1 and CDR2: SGHDN, FVKESK. The V gene lost 4 bases and the J gene lost 4 bases, with 19 bases spanning the gap. The CDR3 sequence: CASSPGVTVPVETQYF. The CDR3 coding sequence is TGTGCCAGCAGCCCGGGGGTGACAGTCCCAGTAGAGACCCAGTACTTC.

This chain joins TRBV5-5 and TRBJ1-1; D might be TRBD1 (6 bases). Trimming removed 0 bases at V and 0 bases at J, with 15 bases between. The CDR3 totals 17 residues. Germline-derived CDR1 and CDR2 are SGHKS and YYEKEE (reference sequence). The CDR3 is CASSLGWTVPLNTEAFF. DNA for the CDR3: TGTGCCAGCAGCTTGGGGTGGACAGTTCCTCTGAACACTGAAGCTTTCTTT.

This clone was seen more than once but under ten times. The rearrangement joins TRBV28 to TRBJ1-2, with D maybe TRBD1 (5 bases). CDR3 size: 13 residues. Germline loops: CDR1 MDHEN, CDR2 SYDVKM. Trimming stripped 2 bases from V and 8 bases from J, with 12 bases between. This CDR3 reads CASSLQGARGYTF. The CDR3 coding sequence is TGTGCCAGCAGTTTACAAGGGGCGCGGGGCTACACCTTC.

The chain has TRBV18 and TRBJ1-5; TRBD1 matches 7 bases. The CDR3 has 14 residues. Germline lookup yields CDR1 KGHSH and CDR2 LQKENI. V shed 5 bases, J shed 3 bases, and the junction held 4 bases outside the gene matches. DNA for the CDR3: TGTGCCAGCTCAGCGGGACAGAACAATCAGCCCCAGCATTTT. Residues: CASSAGQNNQPQHF.

The count of this clone is one. The chain combines TRBV7-9 with TRBJ1-2, with TRBD1 matching 7 bases. With 7 bases clipped from V and 4 bases from J, the junction kept 9 bases outside the gene matches. The CDR3 spans 14 residues. Germline V gene sequence: CDR1 SEHNR, CDR2 FQNEAQ (reference sequence). The CDR3 DNA reads TGTGCCAGCACTGACTGGGGACAGATCTATGGCTACACCTTC. This sequence encodes CASTDWGQIYGYTF. Looking up the rest from reference TRBV7-9 and TRBJ1-2 gives the full variable domain: DTGVSQNPRHKITKRGQNVTFRCDPISEHNRLYWYRQTLGQGPEFLTYFQNEAQLEKSRLLSDRFSAERPKGSFSTLEIQRTEQGDSAMYLCASTDWGQIYGYTFGSGTRLTVV.